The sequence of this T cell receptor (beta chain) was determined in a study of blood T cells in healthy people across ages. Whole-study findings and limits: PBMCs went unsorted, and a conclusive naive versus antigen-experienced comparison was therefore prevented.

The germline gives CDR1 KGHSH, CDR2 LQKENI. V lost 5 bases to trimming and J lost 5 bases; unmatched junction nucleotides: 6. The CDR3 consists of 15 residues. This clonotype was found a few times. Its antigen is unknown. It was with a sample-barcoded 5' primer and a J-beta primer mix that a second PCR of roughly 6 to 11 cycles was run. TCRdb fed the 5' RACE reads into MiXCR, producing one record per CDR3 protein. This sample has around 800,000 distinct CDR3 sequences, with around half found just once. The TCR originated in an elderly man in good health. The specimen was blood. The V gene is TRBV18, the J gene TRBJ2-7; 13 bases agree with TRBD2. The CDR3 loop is CASSSWTSGRDEQYF. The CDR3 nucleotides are TGTGCCAGCTCATCTTGGACTAGCGGGAGAGACGAGCAGTACTTC.